The clone carrying this T cell receptor (beta chain) was counted at least ten times. Its matching antigen is unknown. This record belongs to a study of T cells in Graves' hyperthyroidism and ophthalmopathy. Researchers took RNA transcripts and amplified the TCR beta CDR3 regions from them. TCR CDR3 underwent first-round RT-PCR with the HTBI primer set. TCRdb independently ran MiXCR on the multiplex PCR reads; one entry per CDR3 protein. The data show some 770,000 distinct CDR3 sequences, about a sixth seen once. Notes on the study in general: From stable hyperthyroidism, ophthalmopathy was set apart by a 13 V-J model. Before onset, ophthalmopathy was predicted by the model a median approximately 6.5 months earlier.

The sequenced sample was blood. The clonotype comes from a man between 18 and 29 years old with Graves' hyperthyroidism.

CDR3 sequence reads: CASSLRVSNQPQHF. CDR3 nucleotide sequence: TGTGCCAGCAGTTTACGGGTTAGCAATCAGCCCCAGCATTTT. The chain links TRBV12-3 or TRBV12-4 to TRBJ1-5, with D unclear. The CDR3 spans 14 residues. The V and J ends lost 2 bases and 0 bases respectively, with 5 bases between them.